A selection of T cell receptor beta chains follows, all from one sample in a study of PD-L1 blockade in urothelial cancer. Sequencing was performed with immunoSEQ multiplex PCR; in TCRdb, only in-frame clones are kept and a portion is missing. The repertoire holds tens of thousands of clones, with around 86% as singletons. Here the sequenced sample was PBMCs, taken around atezolizumab (anti-PD-L1) treatment. The origin of the receptors is a man over 45 with urothelial cancer. The CDR3 runs from the conserved cysteine through the conserved F or W. The order of the fields is D gene, V gene, J gene, clone size, CDR3 protein, CDR3 DNA. A D gene is named only where the DNA matches it firmly. Clone sizes are given selectively: once, few, many, or a class where the clone is expanded.

>NA|TRBV30|TRBJ1-6|NA
CAWSRPGLNNSPLHF
TGTGCCTGGAGTAGACCAGGGCTAAATAATTCACCCCTCCACTTT
>TRBD1|TRBV19|TRBJ1-2|few
CASQPDRAYGYTF
TGTGCCAGCCAACCCGACAGGGCTTATGGCTACACCTTC
>NA|TRBV9|TRBJ2-3|NA
CASSVGPGNTDTQYF
TGTGCCAGCAGCGTAGGACCGGGAAACACAGATACGCAGTATTTT
>NA|TRBV28|TRBJ1-1|NA
CASRASGSWTEAFF
TGTGCCAGCAGAGCGTCGGGGTCGTGGACTGAAGCTTTCTTT
>NA|TRBV4-2|TRBJ1-3|NA
CASSQDASGNTIYF
TGTGCCAGCAGCCAAGATGCCTCCGGGAACACCATATATTTT
>TRBD1|TRBV7-8|TRBJ2-3|NA
CASSASRTGKDTQYF
TGTGCCAGCAGCGCGTCCCGGACAGGGAAGGATACGCAGTATTTT
>TRBD2|TRBV5-4|TRBJ2-7|NA
CASSSGLAGGHEQYF
TGTGCCAGCAGTTCGGGACTAGCGGGAGGCCACGAGCAGTACTTC
>TRBD2|TRBV19|TRBJ2-3|few
CASSSNPTREGASTDTQYF
TGTGCCAGTAGTTCCAACCCCACGCGGGAGGGAGCTAGCACAGATACGCAGTATTTT
>NA|TRBV6-1|TRBJ1-2|NA
CASSQIDDLQGGYTF
TGTGCCAGCAGCCAAATCGACGACCTCCAGGGAGGCTACACCTTC
>TRBD2|TRBV19|TRBJ2-1|NA
CASSYPSGRAVGPNEQFF
TGTGCCAGTAGTTATCCTAGCGGGAGGGCGGTAGGGCCGAATGAGCAGTTCTTC
>NA|TRBV10-1|TRBJ2-7|NA
CASSEVRTARYEQYF
TGCGCCAGCAGTGAGGTTCGGACAGCTAGATACGAGCAGTACTTC
>NA|TRBV28|TRBJ1-1|NA
CASSRQGEAFF
TGTGCCAGCAGTAGGCAGGGTGAAGCTTTCTTT
>TRBD2|TRBV12-5|TRBJ2-2|NA
CASGSGGQGQLAGGKTGELFF
TGTGCTAGTGGTTCGGGGGGACAGGGCCAACTAGCGGGAGGTAAGACCGGGGAGCTGTTTTTT
>TRBD1|TRBV7-6|TRBJ2-7|NA
CASSDRDRNYEQYF
TGTGCCAGCAGCGACCGGGACAGAAACTACGAGCAGTACTTC
>NA|TRBV7-2|TRBJ2-7|NA
CASSLPLNGLSYEQYF
TGTGCCAGCAGCTTACCCCTCAATGGCCTCTCCTACGAGCAGTACTTC
>NA|TRBV7-2|TRBJ2-1|few
CASSKRVGLALDNEQFF
TGTGCCAGCAGCAAAAGGGTGGGGCTAGCGCTAGACAATGAGCAGTTCTTC
>TRBD1|TRBV9|TRBJ2-7|NA
CASSAEQGVGYEQYF
TGTGCCAGCAGCGCTGAACAGGGGGTCGGCTACGAGCAGTACTTC
>NA|TRBV30|TRBJ1-5|NA
CAWSVGPYSNQPQHF
TGTGCCTGGAGTGTGGGGCCGTATAGCAATCAGCCCCAGCATTTT
>NA|TRBV18|TRBJ2-3|NA
CASSPQEGTQYF
TGTGCCAGCTCCCCCCAGGAGGGTACGCAGTATTTT
>TRBD1|TRBV6-6|TRBJ1-1|NA
CASNDRGAFF
TGTGCCAGCAATGACAGGGGAGCTTTCTTT
>NA|TRBV27|TRBJ2-5|NA
CASRNGAGETQYF
TGTGCCAGCAGGAATGGGGCCGGGGAGACCCAGTACTTC
>TRBD1|TRBV4-3|TRBJ2-7|once
CASSHGAAGTGNYEQYF
TGCGCCAGCAGCCATGGTGCCGCCGGGACAGGGAACTACGAGCAGTACTTC
>NA|TRBV19|TRBJ1-5|few
CASSKGQPVGQPQHF
TGTGCCAGTAGTAAAGGACAGCCAGTAGGTCAGCCCCAGCATTTT
>TRBD1|TRBV28|TRBJ1-2|NA
CASISWRDRLYGYTF
TGTGCCAGCATCTCATGGCGGGACAGACTCTATGGCTACACCTTC
>TRBD2|TRBV5-5|TRBJ2-1|NA
CASSSGLAGYNEQFF
TGTGCCAGCAGCTCGGGACTAGCGGGGTACAATGAGCAGTTCTTC
>TRBD2|TRBV6-4|TRBJ2-7|once
CASKRTSGSYEQYF
TGTGCCAGCAAACGGACTAGCGGGTCCTACGAGCAGTACTTC
>NA|TRBV4-3|TRBJ2-7|NA
CASSLLLAGDYEQYF
TGCGCCAGCAGCCTCTTGTTGGCAGGGGACTACGAGCAGTACTTC
>TRBD1|TRBV28|TRBJ2-2|NA
CATRPGTVTGELFF
TGTGCCACACGCCCCGGGACAGTCACCGGGGAGCTGTTTTTT
>TRBD2|TRBV4-1|TRBJ2-3|NA
CASSQFSAGVFSDTQYF
TGCGCCAGCAGCCAATTTTCTGCGGGAGTGTTCTCAGATACGCAGTATTTT
>NA|TRBV7-9|TRBJ2-1|NA
CASSPLDSAHPYNEQFF
TGTGCCAGCAGCCCCCTGGACAGCGCGCACCCATACAATGAGCAGTTCTTC
>TRBD1|TRBV7-8|TRBJ1-1|NA
CASSRTGGGMNTEAFF
TGTGCCAGCAGCAGGACAGGAGGTGGGATGAACACTGAAGCTTTCTTT
>NA|TRBV19|TRBJ2-1|NA
CASSIVPGSRGEQFF
TGTGCCAGTAGTATTGTCCCGGGGAGTAGGGGGGAGCAGTTCTTC
>NA|TRBV19|TRBJ1-1|NA
CASTGGNTEAFF
TGTGCCAGTACCGGGGGGAACACTGAAGCTTTCTTT
>TRBD1|TRBV2|TRBJ2-1|NA
CASTDRDRGPLSSYNEQFF
TGTGCCAGCACCGACCGGGACAGGGGGCCCCTTAGCTCCTACAATGAGCAGTTCTTC
>TRBD2|TRBV7-2|TRBJ2-5|NA
CASSLTQRELVGTQYF
TGTGCCAGCAGCTTAACTCAGCGGGAGCTAGTTGGGACCCAGTACTTC
>NA|TRBV6-1|TRBJ1-6|NA
CASSEGGGRPSPLHF
TGTGCCAGCAGTGAAGGCGGAGGGCGGCCTTCACCCCTCCACTTT
>NA|TRBV7-9|TRBJ2-5|NA
CASSQRGMVNETQYF
TGTGCCAGCAGCCAGCGAGGGATGGTGAATGAGACCCAGTACTTC
>TRBD1|TRBV23-1|TRBJ1-5|NA
CASSRWTGGPSNQPQHF
TGCGCCAGCAGTCGGTGGACAGGTGGACCTAGCAATCAGCCCCAGCATTTT
>TRBD1|TRBV19|TRBJ2-4|NA
CASSDPDRVKLAKNIQYF
TGTGCCAGTAGTGATCCCGACAGGGTGAAACTAGCCAAAAACATTCAGTACTTC
>NA|TRBV5-1|TRBJ2-7|NA
CASSSNYEQYF
TGCGCCAGCAGCTCCAACTACGAGCAGTACTTC
>TRBD2|TRBV7-3|TRBJ2-1|NA
CASSLPTTSGSHGEQFF
TGTGCCAGCAGCTTACCCACGACTAGCGGGAGTCATGGTGAGCAGTTCTTC
>TRBD1|TRBV25-1|TRBJ1-1|NA
CASRKRGDREGAEAFF
TGTGCCAGCCGTAAGAGGGGGGACAGGGAGGGGGCAGAAGCTTTCTTT
>TRBD2|TRBV5-4|TRBJ2-3|NA
CASSFSSGGTDTQYF
TGTGCCAGCAGCTTCTCTAGCGGGGGCACAGATACGCAGTATTTT
>NA|TRBV19|TRBJ2-3|NA
CASSGQSTDTQYF
TGTGCCAGTAGTGGACAGAGCACAGATACGCAGTATTTT
>NA|TRBV7-2|TRBJ2-1|NA
CASSRTDSSYNEQFF
TGTGCCAGCAGCCGAACAGACAGCTCCTACAATGAGCAGTTCTTC
>NA|TRBV5-6|TRBJ2-5|NA
CASSSTGPQETQYF
TGTGCCAGCAGCTCTACAGGGCCCCAAGAGACCCAGTACTTC
>NA|TRBV27|TRBJ2-1|few
CASSFSSSGQRNEQFF
TGTGCCAGCAGTTTTTCAAGTAGCGGACAACGCAATGAGCAGTTCTTC
>NA|TRBV10-3|TRBJ2-7|few
CAISAPTGLNYEQYF
TGTGCCATCAGTGCTCCGACAGGCCTGAACTACGAGCAGTACTTC
>TRBD1|TRBV20-1|TRBJ1-2|NA
CSGTGGVGYTF
TGCAGTGGTACAGGGGGCGTGGGCTACACCTTC
>TRBD1|TRBV9|TRBJ2-2|few
CARTDRGVTGELFF
TGTGCCAGAACCGACAGGGGGGTCACCGGGGAGCTGTTTTTT
>NA|TRBV5-6|TRBJ2-2|NA
CASSSRGTERTGELFF
TGTGCCAGCAGCTCACGCGGGACAGAGAGAACCGGGGAGCTGTTTTTT